One TCR beta chain is described in this entry. CDR3 length: 13 residues. Between the trimmed V and J ends, which lost 6 bases and 4 bases, there was a span of 11 bases. Germline CDR1 and CDR2: MNHEY and SMNVEV (reference sequence). The data stem from a study of blood T cell repertoires in COVID-19. Across the whole study: T cells, B-cell-depleted T cells, or PBMCs supplied cDNA or gDNA.

Study processing details: Cell counts per sample came from amplifying reference gene primers. Assay used: immunoSEQ multiplex PCR; TCRdb lists only in-frame clones, some missing. V, J and clone size were drawn from that table, and D and trimming were deduced from the DNA. The profile covers about 54,000 clones, with roughly 86% appearing a single time and around 8% taken by the ten largest. This rearrangement joins TRBV27 to TRBJ2-3; D might be TRBD2 (7 bases). Source material: peripheral blood. This TCR was recovered from a man aged 55-75 years with active COVID-19. The DNA for the CDR3 is TGTGCCAGCAGCTCCGGGGGGCCAGATACGCAGTATTTT. This codes for CASSSGGPDTQYF.